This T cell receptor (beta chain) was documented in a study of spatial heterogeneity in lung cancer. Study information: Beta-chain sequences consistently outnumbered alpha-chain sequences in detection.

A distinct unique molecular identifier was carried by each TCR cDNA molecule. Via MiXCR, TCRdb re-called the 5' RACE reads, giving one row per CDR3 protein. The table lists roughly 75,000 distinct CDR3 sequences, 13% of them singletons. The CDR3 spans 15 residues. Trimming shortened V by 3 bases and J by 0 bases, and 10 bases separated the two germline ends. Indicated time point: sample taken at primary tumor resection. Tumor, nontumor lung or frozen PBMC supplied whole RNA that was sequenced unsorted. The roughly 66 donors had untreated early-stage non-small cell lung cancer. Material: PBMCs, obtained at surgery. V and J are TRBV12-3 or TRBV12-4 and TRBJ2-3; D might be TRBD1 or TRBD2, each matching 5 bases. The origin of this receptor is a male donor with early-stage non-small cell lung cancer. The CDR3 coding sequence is TGTGCCAGCAGTTTCGGGGCGTTGAGCACAGATACGCAGTATTTT. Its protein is CASSFGALSTDTQYF.